The subject of this entry is one TCR beta chain. This clone was picked up a small number of times. Its antigen is still unknown. Per-base quality was not reported, and no clone a single base away is much larger than it. These data are taken from a study of shared clonotypes between healthy human individuals (dated by TCRdb to the early 2020s). As for the study more broadly: The cohort included a few men and a couple of women between 18 and 49 years of age. Libraries were prepared and TCR repertoires were sequenced by different laboratories using diverse techniques, in order to increase sequencing depth and limit assay-specific biases. For each donor, CD4 naive and CD4 memory were each given three plates, CD8 naive was given two plates, and CD8 memory was given one plate. Leukapheresis yielded between about 0.9 and 10 billion PBMCs per donor. The study deeply sequenced blood TCR repertoires of about 5 healthy adults to estimate repertoire size and the extent of clonotype sharing between individuals.

The donors were healthy, HIV-negative adults who had no recently reported acute infections or vaccinations. Every donor was a Caucasian adult residing in Nashville, Tennessee, USA. CD4+ T cells were enriched by magnetic negative selection; naive cells were then positively selected on CD45RA, and the negative fraction formed the memory subset. After blood collection by leukapheresis, PBMCs were isolated using Ficoll-Histopaque density gradient centrifugation and then cryopreserved in the vapor phase of liquid nitrogen. Analytical flow cytometry was used to check the purity and quantity of each magnetically sorted T cell population. Genomic DNA was isolated from each sorted fraction and quantified by UV absorbance on a Nanodrop 2000c. The germline V gene (reference sequence) sets CDR1 to MNHNY and CDR2 to SVGAGI. V is shortened by 6 bases, J by 4 bases, and the region joining them spans 19 bases. Spanning cysteine to phenylalanine, the CDR3 consists of 15 amino acids. Only the CDR3 DNA stays, 45 bases, in frame from base 1.

What the study reported, not specific to this receptor: The genetic and exposure-history diversity represented was limited by the small number of donors. Pairwise subsampling indicated that sequencing depth was expected to affect the degree of clonotype sharing among donors. Across a few donors, 5% to 6% of naive CD4, 3% to 4% of naive CD8, under 2.5% of memory CD4, and around 0.4% of memory CD8 clonotypes were shared. Higher generation probabilities were observed for clonotypes shared by all four sorted-subset donors than for non-shared clonotypes. Incomplete sequencing was indicated by rarefaction of sorted-subset datasets, despite the large sequencing depth. Estimated clonotype richness was generally larger for naive than for memory subsets. Sampling was restricted to blood, and TCR repertoires in tissues likely differ from the TCR repertoires found in blood.

TCR CDR3 regions were amplified from genomic DNA by multiplex PCR using the deep immunoSEQ assay. Extracted genomic DNA from each cell subset was distributed evenly across all wells of several immunoSEQ 96-well plates, and each plate was treated as a replicate. For sorted subsets, each replicate PCR was loaded with about 0.2 ug genomic DNA, equivalent to 30,000 to 35,000 T cell genomes. Purified libraries were measured with a Qubit 3.0 fluorometer, size-checked on a Bioanalyzer 2100, and measured again with the KAPA Library Quantification kit. Every immunoSEQ 96-well plate was sequenced on a separate single-read 150-cycle Illumina NextSeq 550 flow cell. On the study's bioinformatics: Because the immunoSEQ output held only junctional sequences and lacked quality scores, the filtering could not match the filtering applied to full-length reads. Sequences were annotated with PyIR, a Python wrapper for IgBLAST v1.9, using IMGT germline references to assign V/J genes and CDR3. Reads were removed for weak V/J assignments (E-value above 1e-6), missing CDR3, stop codons, out-of-frame junctions, or ambiguous translated residues. A V3J clonotype was defined by an identical inferred V gene, J gene, and CDR3 amino acid sequence. Percentage overlap between repertoires was calculated by dividing the number of shared unique clonotypes by the size of the smaller repertoire. RTK rarefaction, the Chao1 estimator, and Recon v2.1 estimates of unobserved clonotypes were used to assess repertoire richness. For all TCRbeta clonotypes obtained by the gDNA method from a handful of donors, generation probabilities were computed with OLGA. This is the immuneACCESS table as TCRdb keeps it, with only in-frame sequences that have V and J called. A part of the clones is gone; compared with another copy, unresolved V genes explain less than half, and the rest is unexplained. Clone size and V and J calls were adopted from that table, with D and trimming inferred from the DNA. In this sample the table shows about 1 million clones, roughly 74% of which occur a single time. Under 0.65% of the sample comes from the top ten.

Input material: memory CD4+ T cells from PBMCs. This specimen's cell subset or site label, interpreted: CD45RA-negative fraction. The rearrangement joined TRBV6-6 to TRBJ2-7, with TRBD2 perhaps the D gene, on 5 matching bases. The origin of this receptor is a man between 18 and 35 years old in good health. Some clones in this sample may be carry-over from other donors' samples. The CDR3 sequence is CASRPEGRVSYEQYF. In nucleotide form, the sequence is TGTGCCAGCAGGCCGGAAGGGCGGGTCTCTTACGAGCAGTACTTC.